This T cell receptor (beta chain) was identified in a study of tumor and adjacent non-tumor tissue in lung cancer. Study information: The cohort had 12 to 13 adenocarcinoma, 2 squamous cell and 1 small cell patients. Study-level results: Compared with tumor, normal lung showed significantly lower TCR diversity. Tumor repertoires had a smaller top 100 clone share than normal lung.

Three rounds of nested PCR, following a modified ARM-PCR protocol, produced the TCRbeta library. TCRdb processed the multiplex PCR reads anew with MiXCR; each CDR3 protein has one entry. In the table there are approximately 79,000 distinct CDR3 sequences, around 76% of which are singletons. About this clonotype: The antigen is not known. The junction departs from the called germline gene at one end, perhaps through a read error.

This sample's RNA came from whole unsorted tissue. More than 3 cm separated this lung sample from the edge of the tumor. Newly diagnosed lung cancer patients had thoracic surgery in China, August–November 2014, without prior chemotherapy. The receptor's source is a man in his 70s with non-small cell lung cancer. The specimen was distant non-tumor lung tissue.

The CDR3 is CVSSPLSVYNEHFF. CDR3 DNA: TGTGTCAGCAGCCCTCTTTCGGTCTACAATGAGCACTTCTTC. The V call is TRBV11-1, the J call TRBJ2-1; D unclear. CDR1 and CDR2 (germline): SGHAT, FQDESV (reference sequence). This CDR3 has 14 residues.